These T cell receptor beta chains were read from a single sample in a study of blood T cell repertoires in COVID-19. Assay: immunoSEQ multiplex PCR; the TCRdb copy retains only in-frame clones and omits some. This sample has some 310,000 clones, with around 87% found just once. Sequenced: peripheral blood. The receptors stem from a man over 45 with active or convalescent COVID-19. Both conserved end residues are part of each CDR3. Fields, in order: CDR3 protein, clone size, V gene, J gene, CDR3 length. Size is stated for part of the rows, as once, few or many counts, or as a class when the clone is expanded.

CASSQDGTGATIYF	NA	TRBV3-1/TRBV3-2	TRBJ1-3	14
CASSRGQGPQHF	NA	TRBV3-1/TRBV3-2	TRBJ1-5	12
CASSLAGAYNEQFF	NA	TRBV7-2	TRBJ2-1	14
CASSPRGVNTEAFF	NA	TRBV5-6	TRBJ1-1	14
CASSPGTGNYEQYF	few	TRBV2	TRBJ2-7	14
CASSPPMLRQGVSGNTIYF	NA	TRBV18	TRBJ1-3	19
CATRDRSYEQYF	NA	TRBV2	TRBJ2-7	12
CASSFAPGDQETQYF	once	TRBV27	TRBJ2-5	15
CASSYALAGHTDTQYF	few	TRBV6-2/TRBV6-3	TRBJ2-3	16
CAITSLANEKLFF	once	TRBV28	TRBJ1-4	13
CASSLDPSGLAEAFF	once	TRBV5-1	TRBJ1-1	15
CASTASGGGYQETQYF	once	TRBV28	TRBJ2-5	16
CASSFGPEANEKLFF	NA	TRBV11-2	TRBJ1-4	15
CASSQRIGVNTEAFF	NA	TRBV4-1	TRBJ1-1	15
CASSFDTEPEAFF	NA	TRBV5-4	TRBJ1-1	13
CASSLTGLRNTIYF	NA	TRBV28	TRBJ1-3	14
CASSFLVRDMNTEAFF	NA	TRBV5-1	TRBJ1-1	16
CAWSVGGDFVF	NA	TRBV30	TRBJ1-4	11
CAWRVQLGQFF	NA	TRBV30	TRBJ2-1	11